The 8 T cell receptor beta chains in this list originate from one sample, sequenced in a study of CD4+ T cells in melanoma. Clones were read by immunoSEQ multiplex PCR, and TCRdb kept only the in-frame ones, dropping some. The table shows tens of thousands of clones, with roughly 69% occurring only once. Sequences were obtained from tumor tissue. Receptor source: a human donor with melanoma.

The gene calls are TRBV19 and TRBJ2-2; D remains unclear. The germline CDR1 and CDR2 sequences are LNHDA and SQIVND (reference sequence). The V end was cut by 7 bases, the J end by 0 bases, with 9 bases between. The CDR3 runs to 14 residues. The CDR3 loop reads CASNAGPNTGELFF. The CDR3, as DNA: TGTGCCAGTAATGCTGGACCGAACACCGGGGAGCTGTTTTTT.

At least ten counts were recorded for this clone. The chain combines TRBV9 with TRBJ1-2, with TRBD1 matching over 8 bases. The CDR3 extends over 14 amino acids. Germline V gene data show CDR1 as SGDLS and CDR2 as YYNGEE. V trimming: 0 bases; J trimming: 7 bases; junction bases outside the gene matches: 5. The CDR3: CASSVAGTGSGYTF. CDR3 DNA: TGTGCCAGCAGCGTAGCCGGGACAGGTAGTGGCTACACCTTC.

Here the CDR3 reads CASSLSGAYNEQFF. The CDR3 DNA sequence: TGTGCCAGCAGCTTAAGCGGTGCCTACAATGAGCAGTTCTTC. The chain has TRBV13 and TRBJ2-1, with a possible D match to TRBD2 (5 bases). Germline lookup yields CDR1 PRHDT and CDR2 FYEKMQ (reference sequence). This CDR3 is built from 14 residues. V gave up 2 bases and J gave up 2 bases, with 7 bases separating them.

CDR3 sequence (DNA): TGTGCCAGCAGTCTGGTAAAGTCTAACTATGGCTACACCTTC. Amino acids: CASSLVKSNYGYTF. The chain employs TRBV2 and TRBJ1-2; the D is unclear. Germline assignment: CDR1 SNHLY and CDR2 FYNNEI. The CDR3 loop spans 14 amino acids. V was shortened by 5 bases and J by 0 bases, with 10 bases between the two germline ends.

The gene calls are TRBV7-3 and TRBJ1-1; D is unclear. V was trimmed by 4 bases and J by 1 base, leaving 10 bases between them. Germline V CDR1 and CDR2: SGHTA, FQGTGA. The CDR3 consists of 14 residues. CDR3 in DNA: TGTGCCAGCAGCTCGATTGGAGGGAACACTGAAGCTTTCTTT. It yields the protein CASSSIGGNTEAFF. The whole variable domain, filled in from reference TRBV7-3 and TRBJ1-1, reads GAGVSQTPSNKVTEKGKYVELRCDPISGHTALYWYRQSLGQGPEFLIYFQGTGAADDSGLPNDRFFAVRPEGSVSTLKIQRTERGDSAVYLCASSSIGGNTEAFFGQGTRLTVV.

This clone showed up just once. The J gene is TRBJ1-3, the V gene TRBV4-3; the D gene is possibly TRBD1 (5 bases). The CDR3 spans 17 residues. V was clipped by 4 bases and J by 0 bases, with 16 bases between them. Germline lookup yields CDR1 LGHNA and CDR2 YSLEER. The CDR3 reads CASSRGATAGSGNTIYF. CDR3 DNA: TGCGCCAGCAGCCGAGGGGCCACCGCTGGCTCTGGAAACACCATATATTTT.

The V and J genes are TRBV5-1 and TRBJ1-2; 7 positions match TRBD1. Trimming took 4 bases from V and 2 from J; bases not matched to a gene: 2. Looked up from germline, CDR1 is SGHRS and CDR2 is YFSETQ. The CDR3 runs to 13 residues. The CDR3 is CASSQDRNYGYTF. CDR3 in DNA: TGCGCCAGCAGCCAGGACAGGAACTATGGCTACACCTTC.

The DNA for the CDR3 is TGTGCCAGCAGGAGCGGCAGGGCTGATTCACCCCTCCACTTT. It translates to CASRSGRADSPLHF. The V call is TRBV7-9, the J call TRBJ1-6, with a tentative D call TRBD1 (5 bases). The germline V gene has CDR1 SEHNR and CDR2 FQNEAQ (reference sequence). With 6 bases removed from V and 8 bases from J, the gap between germline ends came to 14 bases. This CDR3 is built from 14 residues. Supplemented by reference TRBV7-9 and TRBJ1-6, the full variable domain reads DTGVSQNPRHKITKRGQNVTFRCDPISEHNRLYWYRQTLGQGPEFLTYFQNEAQLEKSRLLSDRFSAERPKGSFSTLEIQRTEQGDSAMYLCASRSGRADSPLHFGNGTRLTVT.